This TCR beta chain was captured by sequencing in a study of OX40 agonist ivuxolimab in advanced cancers. Overall study: Ivuxolimab, an agonistic anti-OX40 (CD134) antibody, was given to patients. Three patients responded partially, comprising one with hepatocellular carcinoma and two with cutaneous melanoma.

Here immunoSEQ multiplex PCR was the method, and the copy in TCRdb shows in-frame clones only, minus some. There are 35,000 to 45,000 clones in the sample; about 89% occur only once, and around 28% lies in the top ten. Between the trimmed V and J ends, which lost 6 bases and 2 bases, there was a span of 10 bases. This CDR3 has 12 amino acids. Germline-derived CDR1 and CDR2 are SQVTM and ANQGSEA. Autoimmune disease history or systemic immunosuppression excluded patients. With baseline, cycle 4 day 1, and cycle 7 day 1 as timepoints, blood was sampled. The chain has TRBV29-1 and TRBJ1-1, with D possibly TRBD1 on 6 matching bases. This receptor was taken from an adult with an advanced solid tumor such as melanoma, head and neck, liver or kidney cancer. Here the sequenced sample was CD4+ or CD8+ T cells sorted from blood, taken in a trial of the OX40 agonist ivuxolimab. The CDR3 here is CSVPDSNTEAFF. CDR3 bases: TGCAGCGTCCCGGACAGTAACACTGAAGCTTTCTTT.